Each of the 26 T cell receptor beta chains below was sequenced from the same sample in a study of T cell changes during pregnancy in multiple sclerosis. The assay was immunoSEQ multiplex PCR, and TCRdb's table has in-frame clones only and misses some. The sample has approximately 50,000 clones; approximately 92% are singletons. Source: CD4+ T cells from peripheral blood mononuclear cells, taken in the third trimester of pregnancy. Source of these receptors: a female donor with multiple sclerosis, enrolled in a pregnancy study.

The DNA of the CDR3 is TGCGCCAGCAGCCGACCGGGACAGGCGAATGAAAAACTGTTTTTT. It encodes CASSRPGQANEKLFF. The chain links TRBV4-1 to TRBJ1-4, with 8 positions matching TRBD1. This CDR3 is built from 15 residues. Germline loops: CDR1 MGHRA, CDR2 YSYEKL. Trimming cost V 4 bases and J 5 bases; bases outside gene matches: 6.

This clone has a handful of counts. The CDR3 DNA sequence: TGTGCCAGCAGTGACAGGGGGGTTCAGCCCCAGCATTTT. Protein product: CASSDRGVQPQHF. J is TRBJ1-5 and V is TRBV28; 9 bases line up with TRBD1. Germline lookup yields CDR1 MDHEN and CDR2 SYDVKM. V shed 5 bases and J 6 bases; nucleotides not matched to a gene: 2. This CDR3 comprises 13 residues.

The chain carries TRBV11-2 and TRBJ1-4; TRBD1 aligns across 9 bases. Germline lookup yields CDR1 SGHAT and CDR2 FQNNGV. The J segment lost 5 bases and the V segment lost 5 bases, leaving 3 bases of the junction unmatched. The CDR3 runs to 14 residues. CDR3 in amino acids: CASSPGQGNEKLFF. The CDR3 bases are TGTGCCAGCAGCCCCGGACAGGGGAATGAAAAACTGTTTTTT.

The rearrangement joins TRBV18 to TRBJ2-6; 10 positions agree with TRBD1. V shed 6 bases and J 0 bases; nucleotides not matched to a gene: 2. The CDR3 runs 16 residues. Germline V lookup: CDR1 KGHSH, CDR2 LQKENI. CDR3 sequence (DNA): TGTGCCAGCTCCCGGACAGGGGGCTCTGGGGCCAACGTCCTGACTTTC. Translation gives CASSRTGGSGANVLTF.

This chain connects TRBV5-1 to TRBJ2-7, with D maybe TRBD2 (5 bases). Germline CDR1 reads SGHRS; CDR2 reads YFSETQ. The germline V and J ends were trimmed by 4 bases and 2 bases, with 16 bases remaining between them. CDR3 length equals 15 residues. The DNA for the CDR3 is TGCGCCAGCAGCAGGCCGCCGGGGAGCCCCTACGAGCAGTACTTC. This gives the protein CASSRPPGSPYEQYF.

The chain employs TRBV28 and TRBJ2-5, with D possibly being TRBD2 (6 bases). CDR3 length: 16 amino acids. The germline V and J ends were trimmed by 3 bases and 6 bases, with 20 bases remaining between them. Per germline, CDR1 MDHEN and CDR2 SYDVKM. CDR3 coding DNA: TGTGCCAGCAGTTTGACGGGGGTTAGGCGGACGAAGACCCAGTACTTC. It is translated as CASSLTGVRRTKTQYF.

The V and J genes are TRBV25-1 and TRBJ1-4; D is unclear. V shed 1 base and J shed 8 bases, with 14 bases lying between them. The CDR3 is 15 residues long. The germline CDR1 and CDR2 sequences are MGHDK and SYGVNS. CDR3 DNA sequence: TGTGCCAGCAGTGAATTTACAGCTGGCGTGGAAAAACTGTTTTTT. Its protein is CASSEFTAGVEKLFF.

This rearrangement joins TRBV5-4 to TRBJ2-1; D not certain. CDR3 size: 15 residues. Looked up from germline, CDR1 is SGHNT and CDR2 is YYREEE (reference sequence). V shed 0 bases and J shed 0 bases, with 7 bases lying between them. CDR3 sequence: CASSLGSSSYNEQFF. The DNA of the CDR3 is TGTGCCAGCAGCTTGGGTAGCAGCTCCTACAATGAGCAGTTCTTC.

The sample holds one count of this clone. This rearrangement joins TRBV5-4 to TRBJ2-1; 7 bases map to TRBD1. With 4 bases clipped from V and 4 bases from J, the junction kept 11 bases outside the gene matches. Germline V gene lookup returns CDR1 SGHNT and CDR2 YYREEE (reference sequence). The length of the CDR3 is 16 residues. The CDR3 DNA is TGTGCCAGCAGCACCTCACGACAGGGCGCTTACAATGAGCAGTTCTTC. Translation gives CASSTSRQGAYNEQFF.

This rearrangement joins TRBV14 to TRBJ2-2; D not resolved. This CDR3 region has 12 residues. Germline V gives CDR1 SGHDN, CDR2 FVKESK. The V end lost 3 bases, the J end lost 7 bases, and 6 bases lay between the germline ends. The DNA for the CDR3 is TGTGCCAGCAGCCAGGGCGTCGGGGAGCTGTTTTTT. Its translation: CASSQGVGELFF.

This clone was observed a few times. The V gene is TRBV29-1, the J gene TRBJ2-5; D not certain. This CDR3 contains 14 residues. CDR1 and CDR2 from the germline V gene are SQVTM and ANQGSEA. The V end was cut by 5 bases, the J end by 5 bases, with 18 bases between. CDR3 DNA: TGCAGCGTTAGGAATACTGGAGCTGAGGAGACCCAGTACTTC. It is translated as CSVRNTGAEETQYF.

V gene TRBV6-1 combines with J gene TRBJ1-5, with 10 bases identical to TRBD1. V dropped 4 bases and J dropped 4; count of bases not matched to a gene: 7. The length of the CDR3 is 16 residues. Germline V gives CDR1 MNHNS, CDR2 SASEGT. The CDR3: CASSVKTGQGNQPQHF. The CDR3 DNA reads as TGTGCCAGCAGTGTTAAAACGGGACAGGGGAATCAGCCCCAGCATTTT.

CDR3: CASRTGGQNQPQHF. The CDR3 DNA reads as TGTGCCAGCAGAACAGGGGGCCAAAATCAGCCCCAGCATTTT. The chain is built from TRBV28 and TRBJ1-5; 9 positions match TRBD1. Unmatched junction bases numbered 4, after V lost 6 bases and J lost 4 bases. From germline, CDR1 is MDHEN and CDR2 SYDVKM. CDR3 size: 14 residues. The full variable domain, with the rest looked up from reference TRBV28 and TRBJ1-5, is DVKVTQSSRYLVKRTGEKVFLECVQDMDHENMFWYRQDPGLGLRLIYFSYDVKMKEKGDIPEGYSVSREKKERFSLILESASTNQTSMYLCASRTGGQNQPQHFGDGTRLSIL.

This sequence joins TRBV5-1 and TRBJ2-3, with unresolved D. Germline lookup yields CDR1 SGHRS and CDR2 YFSETQ. The V end was cut by 7 bases, the J end by 4 bases, with 13 bases between. This CDR3 spans 13 amino acids. CDR3 sequence: CASGRVAADTQYF. The CDR3 coding sequence is TGCGCCAGCGGTCGAGTCGCGGCAGATACGCAGTATTTT.

This rearrangement joins TRBV29-1 to TRBJ2-7; 7 bases align to TRBD1. CDR3 length: 13 amino acids. With 1 base clipped from V and 1 base from J, the junction kept 1 base outside the gene matches. CDR1 and CDR2 (germline): SQVTM, ANQGSEA. In DNA form, the CDR3 reads TGCAGCGTTGAAGGCAGGGGGTCCTACGAGCAGTACTTC. Protein sequence: CSVEGRGSYEQYF.

Concerning this clone itself: This sample also contains other DNA sequences that code for the same CDR3. This chain joins TRBV29-1 and TRBJ1-1, with D hard to call. CDR1 SQVTM and CDR2 ANQGSEA come from the germline V gene. This CDR3 comprises 10 residues. Trimming left V 5 bases short and J 1 base short, with 2 bases between. CDR3 sequence reads: CSVQNTEAFF. DNA of the CDR3: TGCAGCGTTCAGAACACTGAAGCTTTCTTT.

The chain couples TRBV28 to TRBJ1-1; possible D gene TRBD1, 6 bases. The V and J ends lost 2 bases and 1 base respectively, with 8 bases between them. The CDR3 sequence is 14 residues long. CDR1 MDHEN and CDR2 SYDVKM come from the germline V gene. The CDR3 DNA follows: TGTGCCAGCAGTTTAGGGACACCGAACACTGAAGCTTTCTTT. Its protein product is CASSLGTPNTEAFF.

The rearrangement joins TRBV18 to TRBJ1-3; D is possibly TRBD1 (5 bases). Trimming removed 1 base from V and 0 bases from J, with 10 bases in between. The CDR3 runs to 16 residues. Germline assignment: CDR1 KGHSH and CDR2 LQKENI. The CDR3 here is CASSPQDIPSGNTIYF. CDR3 in DNA: TGTGCCAGCTCACCACAGGACATCCCCTCTGGAAACACCATATATTTT.

This clone appeared a single time. The chain carries TRBV6-1 and TRBJ1-2, with 11 bases aligning to TRBD1. The CDR3 totals 15 residues. J was trimmed by 6 bases and V by 2 bases; bases with no gene match: 5. The germline V gene has CDR1 MNHNS and CDR2 SASEGT. The chain's CDR3 is CASSEPGTGGDGYTF. The CDR3 bases are TGTGCCAGCAGTGAACCAGGGACAGGGGGAGATGGCTACACCTTC.

This clone was found a few times. The V and J genes are TRBV5-4 and TRBJ1-3; D is possibly TRBD1 (5 bases). Trimming shortened V by 9 bases and J by 5 bases, and 24 bases separated the two germline ends. The CDR3 has 16 amino acids. Germline values: CDR1 SGHNT, CDR2 YYREEE (reference sequence). DNA for the CDR3: TGTGCCACCGATTCCCTCGTGGGAGGGGATAGAAACACCATATATTTT. It translates to CATDSLVGGDRNTIYF.

The J gene is TRBJ2-7, the V gene TRBV7-9; 10 nucleotides match TRBD1. The CDR3 extends over 15 amino acids. V was clipped by 3 bases and J by 2 bases; unmatched bases: 4. Germline CDR1 is SEHNR and CDR2 is FQNEAQ (reference sequence). The CDR3 DNA sequence: TGTGCCAGCAGCTTTACCGGGACAGGGGCCTACGAGCAGTACTTC. Encoded protein: CASSFTGTGAYEQYF.

V and J are TRBV27 and TRBJ2-4, with 11 nucleotides matching TRBD2. With 0 bases clipped from V and 0 bases from J, the junction kept 13 bases outside the gene matches. Germline CDR1 MNHEY, CDR2 SMNVEV (reference sequence). The CDR3 is 21 amino acids. CDR3 nucleotides: TGTGCCAGCAGTTTATCCTCACTAGCGGGAGCAACCCGAGAAGCCAAAAACATTCAGTACTTC. Residues: CASSLSSLAGATREAKNIQYF.

The chain joins TRBV25-1 to TRBJ2-2; TRBD1 aligns across 9 bases. With 1 base clipped from V and 6 bases from J, the junction kept 3 bases outside the gene matches. CDR1 is MGHDK and CDR2 is SYGVNS in the germline V gene. The CDR3 covers 15 residues. DNA of the CDR3: TGTGCCAGCAGTGAATCGGGACAGGGTTCCGGGGAGCTGTTTTTT. Translation: CASSESGQGSGELFF.

The CDR3 reads CASRRTSGNANEQFF. The CDR3 DNA is TGTGCCAGCAGGAGGACTAGCGGGAATGCCAATGAGCAGTTCTTC. The chain uses TRBV2 and TRBJ2-1; 12 bases are a match to TRBD2. This CDR3 has 15 amino acids. Germline CDR1 SNHLY, CDR2 FYNNEI. V lost 6 bases to trimming and J lost 6 bases; unmatched junction nucleotides: 6.

The gene calls are TRBV2 and TRBJ1-5, with 7 bases fitting TRBD1. Per the germline V gene, CDR1 is SNHLY and CDR2 is FYNNEI. The ends lost 9 bases at V and 4 bases at J; junction bases unmatched: 9. This CDR3 region has 14 residues. The CDR3 coding sequence is TGTGCCAGTAGGGACAGTGGGGGGAATCAGCCCCAGCATTTT. It translates to CASRDSGGNQPQHF.

This clone was detected only a few times. V gene TRBV5-1 combines with J gene TRBJ2-1, with 10 bases fitting TRBD2. The V and J ends lost 4 bases and 2 bases, in that order; junction bases with no gene match: 3. The CDR3 totals 15 residues. CDR1 and CDR2 (germline): SGHRS, YFSETQ. The CDR3 DNA is TGCGCCAGCAGCCTAAGCGGGAGGGCCTACAATGAGCAGTTCTTC. Translation: CASSLSGRAYNEQFF.